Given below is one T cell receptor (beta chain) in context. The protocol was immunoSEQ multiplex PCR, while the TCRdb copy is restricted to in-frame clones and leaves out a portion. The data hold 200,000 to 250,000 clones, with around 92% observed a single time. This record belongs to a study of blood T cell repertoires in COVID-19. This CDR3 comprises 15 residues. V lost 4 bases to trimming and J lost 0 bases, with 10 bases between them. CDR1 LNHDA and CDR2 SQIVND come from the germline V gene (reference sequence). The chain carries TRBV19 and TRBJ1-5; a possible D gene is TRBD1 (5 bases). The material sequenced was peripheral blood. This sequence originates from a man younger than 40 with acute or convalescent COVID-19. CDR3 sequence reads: CASSKTVNSNQPQHF. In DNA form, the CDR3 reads TGTGCCAGTAGTAAGACAGTCAATAGCAATCAGCCCCAGCATTTT. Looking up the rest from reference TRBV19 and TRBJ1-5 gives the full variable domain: DGGITQSPKYLFRKEGQNVTLSCEQNLNHDAMYWYRQDPGQGLRLIYYSQIVNDFQKGDIAEGYSVSREKKESFPLTVTSAQKNPTAFYLCASSKTVNSNQPQHFGDGTRLSIL.